The 27 T cell receptor beta chains in this list originate from one sample, sequenced in a study of T cell responses to AZD1222 COVID-19 vaccine. Clones were read by immunoSEQ multiplex PCR, and TCRdb kept only the in-frame ones, dropping some. In the table there are 100,000 or so clones, roughly 89% of which are singletons. Here the sequenced sample was peripheral blood, taken on day 0 of AZD1222 vaccination. The origin of the receptors is an adult in good health.

The gene calls are TRBV28 and TRBJ2-5; D is perhaps TRBD1 (5 bases). V was trimmed by 7 bases and J by 9 bases, leaving 18 bases between them. Germline lookup yields CDR1 MDHEN and CDR2 SYDVKM. The CDR3 length is 13 residues. In nucleotides, the CDR3 is TGTGCCAGCAATACTCCCTCAAGCAGGGCCCAGTACTTC. This codes for CASNTPSSRAQYF.

The rearrangement links TRBV4-2 to TRBJ2-1, with TRBD2 matching over 11 bases. This CDR3 has 15 amino acids. Germline V CDR1 and CDR2: LGHNA, YNFKEQ. J gave up 5 bases and V 5 bases, and 5 bases lay outside the gene matches. Written as DNA, the CDR3 is TGTGCCAGCAGCGCTGGGACTAGCGGAAACAATGAGCAGTTCTTC. The encoded protein is CASSAGTSGNNEQFF.

The CDR3 DNA is TGTGCCAGCAGCGTAAGGGCCGGGACAGGGGTAGACGAGCAGTACTTC. Protein: CASSVRAGTGVDEQYF. This chain links TRBV9 with TRBJ2-7, with 10 bases aligning to TRBD1. The CDR3 contains 16 residues. Germline CDR1 is SGDLS and CDR2 is YYNGEE. The trim removed 1 base at V and 5 bases at J, leaving 9 bases unmatched. The complete variable domain, with remaining parts taken from reference TRBV9 and TRBJ2-7, reads DSGVTQTPKHLITATGQRVTLRCSPRSGDLSVYWYQQSLDQGLQFLIQYYNGEERAKGNILERFSAQQFPDLHSELNLSSLELGDSALYFCASSVRAGTGVDEQYFGPGTRLTVT.

The chain recombines TRBV5-5 with TRBJ2-7; 9 nucleotides match TRBD1. The CDR3 runs to 14 residues. Looked up from germline, CDR1 is SGHKS and CDR2 is YYEKEE (reference sequence). The ends lost 4 bases at V and 3 bases at J; junction bases unmatched: 5. Written as DNA, the CDR3 is TGTGCCAGCAGCGGGACAGGGCTGTACTACGAGCAGTACTTC. Encoded protein: CASSGTGLYYEQYF.

The gene calls are TRBV28 and TRBJ2-1, with D maybe TRBD2 (6 bases). The CDR3 runs 17 residues. Germline V gene data show CDR1 as MDHEN and CDR2 as SYDVKM. With 3 bases removed from V and 6 bases from J, the gap between germline ends came to 21 bases. The CDR3 bases are TGTGCCAGCAGTTTTATGGCTGAAGTACACGGGGGCAATGAGCAGTTCTTC. Protein sequence: CASSFMAEVHGGNEQFF.

V gene TRBV5-4 combines with J gene TRBJ1-2; D is unclear. The V end lost 0 bases, the J end lost 4 bases, and 7 bases lay between the germline ends. Germline V CDR1 and CDR2: SGHNT, YYREEE (reference sequence). The CDR3 totals 13 residues. The CDR3 loop reads CASSLAASYGYTF. As DNA, the CDR3 is TGTGCCAGCAGCTTGGCCGCAAGCTATGGCTACACCTTC.

The chain links TRBV9 to TRBJ2-6, with D unclear. V was clipped by 4 bases and J by 2 bases, with 10 bases between them. The germline CDR1 and CDR2 sequences are SGDLS and YYNGEE. The CDR3 has 15 amino acids. The DNA for the CDR3 is TGTGCCAGCAGCAAGAGGAGTACTGGGGCCAACGTCCTGACTTTC. It encodes CASSKRSTGANVLTF.

This clone was seen a handful of times. The rearrangement joins TRBV18 to TRBJ1-1, with 7 nucleotides matching TRBD1. Germline lookup yields CDR1 KGHSH and CDR2 LQKENI. There are 17 residues in the CDR3. J lost 0 bases, V lost 3 bases, and 10 bases had no gene match. Here the CDR3 reads CASSPRDSMFMNTEAFF. The CDR3 DNA reads TGTGCCAGCTCACCGCGGGACAGTATGTTCATGAACACTGAAGCTTTCTTT.

The chain uses TRBV5-1 and TRBJ2-1; D is perhaps TRBD1 or TRBD2 (5 bases each). The CDR3 is made up of 15 amino acids. V was clipped by 3 bases and J by 3 bases, with 13 bases between them. Germline V CDR1 and CDR2: SGHRS, YFSETQ. CDR3 sequence reads: CASSYTGLGYNEQFF. CDR3 in DNA: TGCGCCAGCAGCTACACGGGGCTGGGCTACAATGAGCAGTTCTTC.

The chain has TRBV3-1 (or the pseudogene TRBV3-2) and TRBJ2-1; 9 nucleotides line up with TRBD1. Germline values: CDR1 LGHDT, CDR2 YNNKEL (reference sequence). The CDR3 loop spans 16 amino acids. Trimming removed 4 bases from V and 7 bases from J; junction bases left unmatched: 11. The CDR3 region is CASSPGRDRVSNEQFF. DNA of the CDR3: TGTGCCAGCAGCCCAGGCCGGGACAGGGTTTCTAATGAGCAGTTCTTC.

This chain links TRBV10-2 with TRBJ1-2, with D uncertain. Trimming took 0 bases from V and 3 from J, leaving 11 bases between them. The CDR3 length is 15 residues. Germline V gene lookup returns CDR1 WSHSY and CDR2 SAAADI. The CDR3: CASSESRAPYYGYTF. The CDR3 DNA follows: TGCGCCAGCAGTGAGTCTCGGGCGCCTTACTATGGCTACACCTTC.

This rearrangement joins TRBV28 to TRBJ2-7; TRBD1 matches 8 bases. The CDR3 contains 15 residues. Looked up from germline, CDR1 is MDHEN and CDR2 is SYDVKM. The V gene end was trimmed by 6 bases and the J gene end by 6 bases; junction bases not matched to a gene: 13. The CDR3 reads CASSLRDRSLGEQYF. Written as DNA, the CDR3 is TGTGCCAGCAGCCTCCGGGACAGGAGCCTCGGCGAGCAGTACTTC.

The chain carries TRBV28 and TRBJ1-4; D is possibly TRBD1 (5 bases). V lost 7 bases to trimming and J lost 13 bases, with 16 bases between them. Per the germline V gene, CDR1 is MDHEN and CDR2 is SYDVKM. The CDR3 loop spans 12 amino acids. CDR3: CASTSGGEGLFF. In nucleotides, the CDR3 is TGTGCCAGCACCTCTGGGGGGGAGGGACTGTTTTTT.

This rearrangement joins TRBV4-1 to TRBJ2-6; 7 bases line up with TRBD2. CDR3 length: 17 amino acids. V lost 0 bases, J lost 0 bases, and 2 bases stayed unmatched. Germline CDR1 reads MGHRA; CDR2 reads YSYEKL. DNA for the CDR3: TGCGCCAGCAGCCAAGAAGCGGGATCCTCTGGGGCCAACGTCCTGACTTTC. Translation: CASSQEAGSSGANVLTF.

V usage is TRBV27 and J usage is TRBJ2-7, with D possibly matching TRBD1 (6 bases). The germline gives CDR1 MNHEY, CDR2 SMNVEV (reference sequence). This CDR3 region has 17 residues. The V gene lost 5 bases and the J gene lost 3 bases, with 23 bases spanning the gap. This CDR3 is CASSPPGQASIDYEQYF. The CDR3 DNA reads TGTGCCAGCAGTCCCCCGGGACAAGCATCGATTGACTACGAGCAGTACTTC.

The gene calls are TRBV20-1 and TRBJ1-2; 7 nucleotides line up with TRBD1. V was clipped by 6 bases and J by 5 bases; unmatched bases: 12. This CDR3 has 14 residues. Germline CDR1 is DFQATT and CDR2 is SNEGSKA (reference sequence). The chain's CDR3 is CSASSGDRVYGYTF. For the CDR3, the DNA is TGCAGTGCCAGTAGCGGCGACAGGGTTTATGGCTACACCTTC.

Details on this clone: Within the sample, other DNA sequences also encode this same CDR3. V usage is TRBV5-1 and J usage is TRBJ1-3; the D is unclear. V shed 3 bases and J shed 0 bases, with 10 bases lying between them. Germline V lookup: CDR1 SGHRS, CDR2 YFSETQ. The CDR3 has 15 residues. The CDR3 bases are TGCGCCAGCAGCTCGGACGGAAGCTCTGGAAACACCATATATTTT. It encodes CASSSDGSSGNTIYF.

This clone was counted once. The chain employs TRBV2 and TRBJ1-5, with 7 nucleotides matching TRBD1. The CDR3 extends over 15 amino acids. With 4 bases clipped from V and 2 bases from J, the junction kept 5 bases outside the gene matches. Germline assignment: CDR1 SNHLY and CDR2 FYNNEI. The CDR3 sequence is CASSVGGLGNQPQHF. CDR3 bases: TGTGCCAGCAGTGTAGGGGGCTTGGGCAATCAGCCCCAGCATTTT.

The CDR3 is CASSYRLAGGDEQFF. The CDR3 DNA sequence: TGTGCCAGCAGTTATCGGCTAGCGGGCGGGGATGAGCAGTTCTTC. The rearrangement joins TRBV6-2 or TRBV6-3 to TRBJ2-1, with 8 nucleotides matching TRBD2. There are 15 residues in the CDR3. After removal of 3 bases from V and 8 bases from J, the junction contained 9 bases not matched to a gene. Germline CDR1 and CDR2: MNHEY and SVGEGT.

A remark on this clone: The same CDR3 also results from other DNA sequences found in this sample. The V call is TRBV4-3, the J call TRBJ1-5, with D hard to call. Germline V gene lookup returns CDR1 LGHNA and CDR2 YSLEER. Trimming removed 3 bases from V and 1 base from J, with 10 bases in between. This CDR3 contains 15 residues. The CDR3 loop is CASSQEWTSNQPQHF. As DNA, the CDR3 is TGCGCCAGCAGCCAGGAGTGGACGAGCAATCAGCCCCAGCATTTT.

The chain has TRBV6-1 and TRBJ1-5, with unresolved D. The CDR3 runs to 11 residues. The germline V and J ends were trimmed by 3 bases and 9 bases, with 6 bases remaining between them. CDR1 and CDR2 from the germline V gene are MNHNS and SASEGT. CDR3 in DNA: TGTGCCAGCAGTGAGGACGGGCCCCAGCATTTT. Its translation is CASSEDGPQHF.

The CDR3 loop reads CATSRTGTSGQETQYF. The CDR3 DNA reads TGTGCCACCAGCAGAACCGGGACTAGCGGCCAAGAGACCCAGTACTTC. The genes are TRBV15 and TRBJ2-5, with TRBD2 matching over 11 bases. This CDR3 has 16 amino acids. Germline V gives CDR1 LNHNV, CDR2 YYDKDF (reference sequence). Trimming removed 2 bases from V and 1 base from J; junction bases left unmatched: 3.

This clone was picked up a small number of times. The chain links TRBV18 to TRBJ1-5; D not certain. This CDR3 region has 14 residues. With 2 bases removed from V and 7 bases from J, the gap between germline ends came to 12 bases. From germline, CDR1 is KGHSH and CDR2 LQKENI. CDR3 DNA sequence: TGTGCCAGCTCACCAAGTGGCTCGGAACAGCCCCAGCATTTT. It translates to CASSPSGSEQPQHF.

The chain combines TRBV13 with TRBJ1-3; D ambiguous. The germline V gene has CDR1 PRHDT and CDR2 FYEKMQ (reference sequence). Trimming took off 2 bases at V and 4 bases at J, with 12 bases between the two ends. The CDR3 length is 15 residues. This CDR3 is CASSLSSSPGNTIYF. The DNA of the CDR3 is TGTGCCAGCAGCTTATCTTCCTCCCCCGGAAACACCATATATTTT. Supplemented by reference TRBV13 and TRBJ1-3, the full variable domain reads AAGVIQSPRHLIKEKRETATLKCYPIPRHDTVYWYQQGPGQDPQFLISFYEKMQSDKGSIPDRFSAQQFSDYHSELNMSSLELGDSALYFCASSLSSSPGNTIYFGEGSWLTVV.

CDR3 in DNA: TGTGCCAGCAGCTTAGGTCCCGGACAGGGGTACACTGAAGCTTTCTTT. This codes for CASSLGPGQGYTEAFF. This sequence joins TRBV7-9 and TRBJ1-1; 9 bases agree with TRBD1. V lost 1 base and J lost 3; bases outside the gene matches: 6. CDR1 SEHNR and CDR2 FQNEAQ come from the germline V gene (reference sequence). The CDR3 spans 16 residues.

The sample holds a few counts of this clone. The chain has TRBV28 and TRBJ2-1; TRBD2 is a possible D gene (6 bases). Deletions cut 3 bases from V and 15 bases from J, with 15 bases between. The CDR3 runs to 12 residues. Germline CDR1 and CDR2: MDHEN and SYDVKM. The DNA for the CDR3 is TGTGCCAGCAGTTTTAGTACGGGAGTTCCGTTCTTC. This translates into CASSFSTGVPFF.

As regards this clone: This CDR3 is also generated by other DNA sequences in the sample. The V gene is TRBV7-9, the J gene TRBJ1-4; 9 bases line up with TRBD1. The CDR3 is 14 residues long. V shed 6 bases, J shed 6 bases, and the junction held 5 bases outside the gene matches. Germline V gene lookup returns CDR1 SEHNR and CDR2 FQNEAQ (reference sequence). The CDR3 region is CASSPDRGDEKLFF. DNA of the CDR3: TGTGCCAGCAGTCCCGACAGGGGGGATGAAAAACTGTTTTTT.